This T cell receptor (beta chain) was profiled in a study of T cells expressing NK-cell markers. In the study overall: The TCR beta repertoires originated in sorted CD3+CD56+NKG2C+, CD3+CD56+NKG2C- and CD3+CD56-NKG2C+ T cells. Of eight sequenced donors, seven were HCMV-seropositive and one HCMV-seronegative.

A note on this clonotype: Antigen unknown.

Scientists made TCR beta cDNA using 5'RACE template switching with UMIs. TCRdb re-called the 5' RACE reads and catalogs CDR3 proteins one per entry, DNA excluded. Its table records fewer than 550,000 distinct CDR3 sequences. Study results and caveats: Dominant NKG2C+ clonotypes made up about 1.0-7.0% of CD8+ T cells in about six donors.

CDR3 length: 14 amino acids. Germline CDR1 and CDR2: MDHEN and SYDVKM. Sequenced material: blood T cells: a sorted CD56 or NKG2C T cell subset, CD4+ or CD8+ T cells, or bulk PBMC T cells (not recorded which). This TCR derives from a woman in her fifties or sixties in good health. The chain links TRBV28 to TRBJ1-1; TCRdb's assignment of TRBD1 cannot be checked, as there is no DNA. CDR3 in amino acids: CASEQGAMNTEAFF.